This TCR beta chain was observed in a study of CD4 T cells in relation to SARS-CoV-2 and coronaviruses. Method: immunoSEQ multiplex PCR; TCRdb's copy keeps in-frame clones and lacks some. This sample has under 90,000 clones; more than 85% occur once, and the top ten carry under 0.25%. CD4+ T cells from unexposed donors were obtained before the COVID-19 pandemic (2011-2018). The CDR3 runs to 12 residues. V lost 1 base and J 9 bases, leaving 9 bases between the germline ends. From germline, CDR1 is LGHNT and CDR2 FRNRAP. The receptor was derived from a human donor in good health. This sequence joins TRBV12-5 and TRBJ1-1; D not resolved. The specimen sequenced was naive CD4+ T cells from PBMCs. Indicated subset: naive CD4+ T cells isolated by negative enrichment. Here the CDR3 reads CASGLEVGKAFF. Here the CDR3 DNA reads TGTGCTAGTGGTTTGGAAGTTGGAAAAGCTTTCTTT.